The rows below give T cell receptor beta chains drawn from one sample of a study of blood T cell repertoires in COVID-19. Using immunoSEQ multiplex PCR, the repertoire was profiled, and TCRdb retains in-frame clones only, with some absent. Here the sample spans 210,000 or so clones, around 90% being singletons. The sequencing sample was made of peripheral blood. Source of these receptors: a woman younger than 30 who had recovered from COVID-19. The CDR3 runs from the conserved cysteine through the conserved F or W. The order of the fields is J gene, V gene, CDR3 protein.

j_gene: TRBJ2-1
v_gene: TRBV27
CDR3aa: CASSSLRSTYNEQFF

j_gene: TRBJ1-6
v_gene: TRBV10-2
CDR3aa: CASQFGVYNSPLHF

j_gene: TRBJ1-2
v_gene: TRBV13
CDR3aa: CASSLRGVNGYTF

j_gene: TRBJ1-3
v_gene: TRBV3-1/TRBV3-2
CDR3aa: CASTRRGLEGNTIYF

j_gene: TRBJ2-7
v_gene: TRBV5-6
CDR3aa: CASSSTGTSYEQYF

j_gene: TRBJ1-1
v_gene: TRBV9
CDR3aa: CASRAGGGRNTEAFF

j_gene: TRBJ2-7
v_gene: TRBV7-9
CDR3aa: CASSSGTGGLEQYF

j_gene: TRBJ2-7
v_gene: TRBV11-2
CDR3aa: CASSLIAPGLAGGYEQYF

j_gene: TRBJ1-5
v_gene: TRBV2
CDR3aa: CASSEGQGNQPQHF

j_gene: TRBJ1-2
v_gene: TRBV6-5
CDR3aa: CASIGRGGSMNGYTF

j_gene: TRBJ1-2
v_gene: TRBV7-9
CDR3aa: CASTHGDYGYTF

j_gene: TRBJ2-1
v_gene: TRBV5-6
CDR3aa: CASSTAGSFSYNEQFF

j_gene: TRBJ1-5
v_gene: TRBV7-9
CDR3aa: CASSPGTGYQPQHF

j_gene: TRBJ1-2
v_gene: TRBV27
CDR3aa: CASSFGREGGYTF

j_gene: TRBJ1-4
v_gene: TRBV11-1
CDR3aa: CASSQDIPNEKLFF

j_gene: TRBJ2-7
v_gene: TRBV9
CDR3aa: CASSGGTSLYEQYF

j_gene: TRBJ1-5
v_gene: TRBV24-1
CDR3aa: CATSGGGMVQPQHF

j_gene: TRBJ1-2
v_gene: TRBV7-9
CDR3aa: CASSFRANYGYTF

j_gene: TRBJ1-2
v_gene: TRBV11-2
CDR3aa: CASSPRGVDRGPLSGYTF

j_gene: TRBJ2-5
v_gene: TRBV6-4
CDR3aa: CASSVAPAGPETQYF

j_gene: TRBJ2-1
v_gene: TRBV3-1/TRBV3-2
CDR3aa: CASSQDRDLSYNEQFF

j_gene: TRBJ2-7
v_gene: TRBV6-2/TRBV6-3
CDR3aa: CASSRAVGNYEQYF

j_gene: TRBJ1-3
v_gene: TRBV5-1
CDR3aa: CASSISPPGHQNSGNTIYF

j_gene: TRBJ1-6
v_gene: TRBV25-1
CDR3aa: CASSGKGDRGISPLHF

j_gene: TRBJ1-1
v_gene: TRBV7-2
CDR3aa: CASRYTGFGNTEAFF

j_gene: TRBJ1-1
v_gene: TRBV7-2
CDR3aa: CASSSRRTTVSEAFF

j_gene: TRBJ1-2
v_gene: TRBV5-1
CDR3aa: CASSLQGADRVDDYGYTF

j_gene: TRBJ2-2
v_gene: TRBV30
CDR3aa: CASGQGIGGELFF

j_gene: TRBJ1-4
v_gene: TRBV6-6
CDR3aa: CASRPGQTNEKLFF

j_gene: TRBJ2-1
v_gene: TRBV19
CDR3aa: CASSTSIAGVRNNEQFF

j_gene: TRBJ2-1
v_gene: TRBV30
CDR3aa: CAWTPSGIFNEQFF

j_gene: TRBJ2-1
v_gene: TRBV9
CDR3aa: CASSVTSGTYNEQFF

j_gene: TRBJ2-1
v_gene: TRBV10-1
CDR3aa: CATNSPGLGYNEQFF

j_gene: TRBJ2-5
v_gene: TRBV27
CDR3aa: CASSPGLAFETQYF

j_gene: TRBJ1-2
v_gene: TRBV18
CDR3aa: CASSPNRQAGGYTF

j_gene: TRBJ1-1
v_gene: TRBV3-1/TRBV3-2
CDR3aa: CASRYTGGTEAFF

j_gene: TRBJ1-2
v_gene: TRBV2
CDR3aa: CATQGNYGYTF

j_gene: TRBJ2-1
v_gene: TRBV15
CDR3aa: CATSRDGGLAGSNEQFF

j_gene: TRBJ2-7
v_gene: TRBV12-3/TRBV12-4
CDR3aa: CASSFDIYEQYF

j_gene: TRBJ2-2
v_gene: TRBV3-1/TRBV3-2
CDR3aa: CASRAGTSGTNTGELFF

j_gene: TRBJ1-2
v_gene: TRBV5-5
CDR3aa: CASSLGQLEGNGYTF

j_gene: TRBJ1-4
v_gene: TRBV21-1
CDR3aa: CARRHVLTNEKLFF

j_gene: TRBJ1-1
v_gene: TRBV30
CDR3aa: CAWSVRVDTEAFF

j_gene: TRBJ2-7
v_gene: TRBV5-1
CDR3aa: CASSLLELDVEQYF

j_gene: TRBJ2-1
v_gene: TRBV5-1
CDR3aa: CASDRGGSSYNEQFF

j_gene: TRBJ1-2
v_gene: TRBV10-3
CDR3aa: CAISESGQGLNYGYTF

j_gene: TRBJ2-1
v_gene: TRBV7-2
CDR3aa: CASSLASGYNEQFF